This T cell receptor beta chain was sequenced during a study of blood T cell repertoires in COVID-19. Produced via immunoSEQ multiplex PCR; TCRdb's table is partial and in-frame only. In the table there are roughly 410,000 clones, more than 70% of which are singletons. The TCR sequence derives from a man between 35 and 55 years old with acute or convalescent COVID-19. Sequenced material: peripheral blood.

The CDR3 nucleotides are TGCGCCAGCAGCTTAGAGCGGGCCCCAGCCGGGGAGCTGTTTTTT. Translated, it gives CASSLERAPAGELFF. The rearrangement joins TRBV5-1 to TRBJ2-2; weak D call: TRBD2 (6 bases). This CDR3 is 15 amino acids long. Germline CDR1 SGHRS, CDR2 YFSETQ. Trimming left V 2 bases short and J 6 bases short, with 14 bases between.